These 12 T cell receptor beta chains originate from one sample sequenced in a study of T cell changes during pregnancy in multiple sclerosis. Sequencing was performed with immunoSEQ multiplex PCR; in TCRdb, only in-frame clones are kept and a portion is missing. The sample has just under 80,000 clones; approximately 92% are singletons. The input for sequencing was peripheral blood, taken in the second trimester of pregnancy. These receptors all stem from a female donor in good health, enrolled as a control in a pregnancy study.

V gene TRBV29-1 combines with J gene TRBJ1-2; maybe TRBD1 (6 bases). V lost 7 bases to trimming and J lost 5 bases, with 17 bases between them. The germline V gene has CDR1 SQVTM and CDR2 ANQGSEA. The CDR3 runs 13 residues. This CDR3 reads CSAEAGGVYGYTF. CDR3 nucleotides: TGCAGCGCCGAGGCGGGGGGCGTGTATGGCTACACCTTC.

The V gene is TRBV14, the J gene TRBJ1-2; TRBD1 matches 9 bases. V lost 3 bases, J lost 4 bases, and 9 bases stayed unmatched. Germline values: CDR1 SGHDN, CDR2 FVKESK. This CDR3 is 16 amino acids long. As DNA, the CDR3 is TGTGCCAGCAGCCACCTCGGACAGGGGTCTTTCTATGGCTACACCTTC. It yields the protein CASSHLGQGSFYGYTF.

The chain is built from TRBV5-8 and TRBJ2-1, with 8 bases fitting TRBD2. The CDR3 is 16 amino acids. Germline trimming cut 4 bases from V and 1 base from J; bases unmatched to any gene: 7. Germline lookup yields CDR1 SGHTS and CDR2 YDEGEE. Here the CDR3 DNA reads TGTGCCAGCAGCCAAACTAGCGGAGCATCCTACAATGAGCAGTTCTTC. Its translation is CASSQTSGASYNEQFF.

The CDR3 protein is CASSVDSPNEKLFF. The CDR3 nucleotides are TGTGCCAGCAGCGTCGACAGCCCAAATGAAAAACTGTTTTTT. V and J are TRBV5-4 and TRBJ1-4, with D perhaps matching TRBD1 (5 bases). The CDR3 has 14 residues. CDR1 is SGHNT and CDR2 is YYREEE in the germline V gene (reference sequence). With 4 bases removed from V and 5 bases from J, the gap between germline ends came to 12 bases.

In nucleotides, the CDR3 is TGTGCCAGCAGCTTAGGACAGGCCTATGGCTACACCTTC. It yields the protein CASSLGQAYGYTF. The chain links TRBV11-2 to TRBJ1-2, with D possibly TRBD1 on 6 matching bases. Per germline, CDR1 SGHAT and CDR2 FQNNGV. The CDR3 extends over 13 amino acids. Trimming stripped 1 base from V and 4 bases from J, with 7 bases between.

V and J are TRBV20-1 and TRBJ2-7; D ambiguous. The CDR3 covers 11 residues. Trimming took off 1 base at V and 4 bases at J, with 5 bases between the two ends. The germline V gene has CDR1 DFQATT and CDR2 SNEGSKA (reference sequence). The CDR3 DNA is TGCAGTGCTAGAGGGAGTTACGAGCAGTACTTC. Translation: CSARGSYEQYF.

The chain has TRBV18 and TRBJ1-1; 7 bases align to TRBD1. CDR3 length: 13 amino acids. CDR1 KGHSH and CDR2 LQKENI come from the germline V gene. After removal of 4 bases from V and 3 bases from J, the junction contained 2 bases not matched to a gene. The CDR3 DNA is TGTGCCAGCTCACAGGGGGCGGACACTGAAGCTTTCTTT. Its translation: CASSQGADTEAFF.

Only one count was recorded for this clone. The chain combines TRBV19 with TRBJ1-5, with 7 bases that match TRBD1. There are 14 residues in the CDR3. Germline lookup yields CDR1 LNHDA and CDR2 SQIVND (reference sequence). V was pared by 7 bases and J by 7 bases, with 10 bases of the junction left unmatched. The CDR3 sequence: CASTTQGMYQPQHF. In nucleotides, the CDR3 is TGTGCCAGTACCACACAGGGGATGTACCAGCCCCAGCATTTT.

This chain uses TRBV6-7 with TRBJ2-3, with 8 bases that match TRBD1. TRBV6-7 is placed among ORFs of uncertain function. The CDR3 runs to 14 residues. The junction had 5 bases not matched to a gene; V was cut back by 3 bases and J by 6 bases. The CDR3 reads CASSYEQGEDTQYF. In DNA form, the CDR3 reads TGTGCCAGCAGTTATGAACAGGGGGAGGATACGCAGTATTTT.

The chain employs TRBV9 and TRBJ2-1, with TRBD2 matching 10 bases. Germline lookup yields CDR1 SGDLS and CDR2 YYNGEE. The junction had 4 bases not matched to a gene; V was cut back by 3 bases and J by 1 base. CDR3 length: 16 amino acids. CDR3 coding DNA: TGTGCCAGCAGCGCAACTAGCGGGGCTTCCTACAATGAGCAGTTCTTC. Protein: CASSATSGASYNEQFF.

This clone occurred once. The rearrangement uses TRBV7-9 and TRBJ1-4; no definite D call. V was clipped by 4 bases and J by 4 bases, with 7 bases between them. The CDR3 length is 13 residues. Germline V gene lookup returns CDR1 SEHNR and CDR2 FQNEAQ (reference sequence). CDR3 residues: CASSWADNEKLFF. DNA for the CDR3: TGTGCCAGCAGCTGGGCAGATAATGAAAAACTGTTTTTT.

V is TRBV11-1 and J is TRBJ1-2, with D uncertain. V shed 3 bases and J shed 0 bases, with 14 bases lying between them. Germline V gene lookup returns CDR1 SGHAT and CDR2 FQDESV (reference sequence). The CDR3 length is 16 residues. Here the CDR3 reads CASSFQSFGPNYGYTF. The CDR3, as DNA: TGTGCCAGCAGCTTCCAGAGTTTTGGGCCTAACTATGGCTACACCTTC.